The sequence of this T cell receptor (beta chain) was determined in a study of cytotoxic CD8 clonotypes in ibrutinib-treated CLL. As for the study in general: For this cohort, patients were ten to twelve relapsed/refractory and roughly 14 treatment-naive, while roughly 17 were IGHV unmutated.

Generated by immunoSEQ multiplex PCR, the TCRdb table keeps only in-frame clones and is missing some. The sample yields approximately 150,000 clones, 60% to 85% seen once. V lost 0 bases to trimming and J lost 5 bases, with 13 bases between them. The CDR3 contains 15 residues. Germline-derived CDR1 and CDR2 are SGDLS and YYNGEE. The TCR sequence derives from a human donor with chronic lymphocytic leukemia. The sequencing used PBMCs, collected after 12 months of ibrutinib treatment. This chain links TRBV9 with TRBJ2-3; D tentatively reads TRBD1 or TRBD2 (6 bases each). CDR3: CASSVGGGPGDTQYF. In nucleotides, the CDR3 is TGTGCCAGCAGCGTAGGTGGGGGGCCGGGAGATACGCAGTATTTT.